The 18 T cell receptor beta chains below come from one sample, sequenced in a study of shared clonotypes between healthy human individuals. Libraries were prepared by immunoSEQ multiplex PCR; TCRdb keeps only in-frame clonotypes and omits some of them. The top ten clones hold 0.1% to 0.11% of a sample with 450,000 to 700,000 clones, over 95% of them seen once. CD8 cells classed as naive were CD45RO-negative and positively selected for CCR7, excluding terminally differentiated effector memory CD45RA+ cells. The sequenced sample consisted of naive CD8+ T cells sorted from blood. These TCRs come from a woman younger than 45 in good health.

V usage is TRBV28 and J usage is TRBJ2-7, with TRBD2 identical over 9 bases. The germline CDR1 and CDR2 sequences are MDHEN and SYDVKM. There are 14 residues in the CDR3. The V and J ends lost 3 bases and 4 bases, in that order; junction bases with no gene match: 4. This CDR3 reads CASSFAGGEYEQYF. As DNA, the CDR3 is TGTGCCAGCAGTTTTGCGGGAGGGGAATACGAGCAGTACTTC.

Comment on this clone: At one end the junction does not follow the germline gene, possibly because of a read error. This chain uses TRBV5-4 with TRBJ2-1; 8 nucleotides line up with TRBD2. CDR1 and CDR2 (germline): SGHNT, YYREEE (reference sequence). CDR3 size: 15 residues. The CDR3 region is CASSGTGTTSGERFF. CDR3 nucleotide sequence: TGTGCCAGCAGCGGGACGGGAACAACTAGCGGTGAGCGGTTCTTC. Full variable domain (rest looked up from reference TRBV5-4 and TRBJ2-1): ETGVTQSPTHLIKTRGQQVTLRCSSQSGHNTVSWYQQALGQGPQFIFQYYREEENGRGNFPPRFSGLQFPNYSSELNVNALELDDSALYLCASSGTGTTSGERFFGPGTRLTVL.

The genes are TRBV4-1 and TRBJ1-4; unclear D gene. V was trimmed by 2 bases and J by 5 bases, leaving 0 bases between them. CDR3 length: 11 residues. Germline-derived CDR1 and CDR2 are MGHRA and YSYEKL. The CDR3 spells CASSQNEKLFF. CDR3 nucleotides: TGCGCCAGCAGCCAAAATGAAAAACTGTTTTTT.

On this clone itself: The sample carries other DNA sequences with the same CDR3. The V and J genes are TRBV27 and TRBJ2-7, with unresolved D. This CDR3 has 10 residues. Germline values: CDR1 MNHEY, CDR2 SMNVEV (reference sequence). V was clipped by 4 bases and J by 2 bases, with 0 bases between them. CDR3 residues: CASSSYEQYF. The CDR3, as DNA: TGTGCCAGCAGTTCCTACGAGCAGTACTTC.

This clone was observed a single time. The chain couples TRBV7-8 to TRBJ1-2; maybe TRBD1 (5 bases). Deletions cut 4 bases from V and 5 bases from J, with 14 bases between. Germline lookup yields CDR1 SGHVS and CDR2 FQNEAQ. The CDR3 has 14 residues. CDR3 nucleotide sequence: TGTGCCAGCAGCTCGGGACTCTTAGGGTATGGCTACACCTTC. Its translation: CASSSGLLGYGYTF.

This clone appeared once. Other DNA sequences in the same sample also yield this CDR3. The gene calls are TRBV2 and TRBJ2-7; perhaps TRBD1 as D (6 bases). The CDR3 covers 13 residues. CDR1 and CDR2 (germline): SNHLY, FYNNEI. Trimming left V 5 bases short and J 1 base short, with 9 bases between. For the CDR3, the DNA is TGTGCCAGCAGTCCGGACAGATCCTACGAGCAGTACTTC. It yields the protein CASSPDRSYEQYF.

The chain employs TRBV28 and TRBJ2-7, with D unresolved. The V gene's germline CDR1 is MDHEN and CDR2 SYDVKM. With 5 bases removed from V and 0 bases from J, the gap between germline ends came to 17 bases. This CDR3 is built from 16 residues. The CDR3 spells CASSLAPRLSSYEQYF. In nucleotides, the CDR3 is TGTGCCAGCAGTCTGGCCCCGCGGCTTAGCTCCTACGAGCAGTACTTC.

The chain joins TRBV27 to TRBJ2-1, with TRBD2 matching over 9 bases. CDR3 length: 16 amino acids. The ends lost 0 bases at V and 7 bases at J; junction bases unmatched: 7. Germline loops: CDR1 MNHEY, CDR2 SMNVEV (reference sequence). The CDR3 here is CASSLSGGRAGNEQFF. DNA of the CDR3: TGTGCCAGCAGTTTATCGGGCGGGAGGGCCGGAAATGAGCAGTTCTTC.

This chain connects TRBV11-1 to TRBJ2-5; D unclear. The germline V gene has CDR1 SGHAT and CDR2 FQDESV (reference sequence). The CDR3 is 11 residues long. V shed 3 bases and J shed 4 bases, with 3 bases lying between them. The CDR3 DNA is TGTGCCAGCAGCTTCGGAGAGACCCAGTACTTC. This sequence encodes CASSFGETQYF. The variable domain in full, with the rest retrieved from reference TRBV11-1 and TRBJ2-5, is EAEVAQSPRYKITEKSQAVAFWCDPISGHATLYWYRQILGQGPELLVQFQDESVVDDSQLPKDRFSAERLKGVDSTLKIQPAELGDSAMYLCASSFGETQYFGPGTRLLVL.

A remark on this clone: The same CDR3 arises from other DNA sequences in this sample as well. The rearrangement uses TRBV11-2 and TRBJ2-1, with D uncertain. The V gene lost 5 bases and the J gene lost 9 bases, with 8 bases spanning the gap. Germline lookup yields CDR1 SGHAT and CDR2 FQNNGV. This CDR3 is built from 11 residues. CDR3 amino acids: CASSRSSEQFF. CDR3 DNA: TGTGCCAGCAGCCGAAGCAGTGAGCAGTTCTTC.

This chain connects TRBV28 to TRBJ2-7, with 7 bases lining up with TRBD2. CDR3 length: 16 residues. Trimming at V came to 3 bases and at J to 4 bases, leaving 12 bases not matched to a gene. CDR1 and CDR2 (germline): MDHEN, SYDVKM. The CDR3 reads CASSLPGGTGIYEQYF. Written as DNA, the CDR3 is TGTGCCAGCAGTTTGCCCGGGGGGACGGGAATTTACGAGCAGTACTTC.

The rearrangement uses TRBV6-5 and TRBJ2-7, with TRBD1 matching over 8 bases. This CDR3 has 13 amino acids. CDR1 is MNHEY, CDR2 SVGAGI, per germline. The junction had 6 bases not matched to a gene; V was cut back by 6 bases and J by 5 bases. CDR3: CASRDRVLDEQYF. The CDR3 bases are TGTGCCAGCAGGGACAGGGTTCTGGACGAGCAGTACTTC.

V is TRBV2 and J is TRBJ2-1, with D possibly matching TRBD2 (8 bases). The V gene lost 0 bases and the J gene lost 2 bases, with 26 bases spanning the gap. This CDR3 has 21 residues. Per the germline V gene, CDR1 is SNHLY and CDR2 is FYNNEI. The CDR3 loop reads CASSEARGGGRSAEAYNEQFF. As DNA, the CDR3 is TGTGCCAGCAGTGAAGCGCGAGGGGGCGGGAGGTCGGCCGAGGCCTACAATGAGCAGTTCTTC.

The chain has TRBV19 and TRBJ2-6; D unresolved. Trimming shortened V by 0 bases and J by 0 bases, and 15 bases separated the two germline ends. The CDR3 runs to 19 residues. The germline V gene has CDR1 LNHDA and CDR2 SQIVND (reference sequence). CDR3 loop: CASSIDWPVSYSGANVLTF. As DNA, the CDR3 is TGTGCCAGTAGTATAGATTGGCCAGTTTCTTACTCTGGGGCCAACGTCCTGACTTTC.

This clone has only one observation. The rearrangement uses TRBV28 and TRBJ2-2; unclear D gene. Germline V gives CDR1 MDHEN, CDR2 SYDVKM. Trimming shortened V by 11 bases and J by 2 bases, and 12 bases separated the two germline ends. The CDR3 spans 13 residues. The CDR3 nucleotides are TGTGCCGGCAAGGACCCTAACACCGGGGAGCTGTTTTTT. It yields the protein CAGKDPNTGELFF.

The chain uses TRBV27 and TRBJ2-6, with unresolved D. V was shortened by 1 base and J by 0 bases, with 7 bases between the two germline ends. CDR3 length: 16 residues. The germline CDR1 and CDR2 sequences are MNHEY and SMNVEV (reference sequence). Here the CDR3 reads CASSLLASSGANVLTF. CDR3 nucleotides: TGTGCCAGCAGTTTATTAGCCAGCTCTGGGGCCAACGTCCTGACTTTC.

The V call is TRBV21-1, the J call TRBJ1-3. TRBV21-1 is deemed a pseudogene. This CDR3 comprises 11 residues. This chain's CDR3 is CASSKGNTIYF. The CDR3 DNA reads TGTGCCAGCAGCAAGGGAAACACCATATATTTT.

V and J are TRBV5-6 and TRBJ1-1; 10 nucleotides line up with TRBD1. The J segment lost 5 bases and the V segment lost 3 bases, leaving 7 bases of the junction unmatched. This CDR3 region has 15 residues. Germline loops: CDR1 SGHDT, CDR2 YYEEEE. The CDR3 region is CASSSPGTGVTEAFF. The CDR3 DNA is TGTGCCAGCAGCTCGCCCGGGACAGGGGTGACTGAAGCTTTCTTT.